Presented here are 30 T cell receptor beta chains from one specimen sequenced in a study of T cells after yellow fever vaccination. From the 5' RACE reads, TCRdb called clonotypes with MiXCR, one entry per CDR3 protein. The sample has some 500,000 distinct CDR3 sequences, roughly 14% seen once. The material was PBMCs, obtained on the day of the yellow fever booster vaccination. The receptors shown here come from a man aged 25-40 years who received the YFV17D yellow fever vaccine.

Only a few counts were recorded for this clonotype. The rearrangement joins TRBV6-1 to TRBJ1-1; D is unresolved. The V end was cut by 6 bases, the J end by 5 bases, with 13 bases between. Germline-derived CDR1 and CDR2 are MNHNS and SASEGT. The CDR3 loop spans 13 amino acids. CDR3 nucleotide sequence: TGTGCCAGCAGGGATGTTGTCGGAACTGAAGCTTTCTTT. Protein sequence: CASRDVVGTEAFF.

The CDR3 spells CASSVATGIGETQYF. CDR3 DNA: TGTGCCAGCAGCGTAGCTACCGGGATAGGAGAGACCCAGTACTTC. The chain couples TRBV9 to TRBJ2-5; tentative D call: TRBD2 (5 bases). There are 15 residues in the CDR3. CDR1 is SGDLS and CDR2 is YYNGEE in the germline V gene. V was cut by 0 bases and J by 4 bases, with 13 bases left in between.

This clonotype was counted a few times. The rearrangement uses TRBV20-1 and TRBJ2-1; 8 bases line up with TRBD2. Germline V CDR1 and CDR2: DFQATT, SNEGSKA (reference sequence). The CDR3 sequence is 14 residues long. V dropped 5 bases and J dropped 0; count of bases not matched to a gene: 3. CDR3 sequence (DNA): TGCAGTGCTTACGGGACTAGCTCCTACAATGAGCAGTTCTTC. Protein sequence: CSAYGTSSYNEQFF.

This chain connects TRBV2 to TRBJ2-1; 10 positions agree with TRBD1. Losses at the gene ends were 9 bases for V and 8 bases for J; bases not matched to a gene: 10. The CDR3 is made up of 14 amino acids. Looked up from germline, CDR1 is SNHLY and CDR2 is FYNNEI. The CDR3 loop reads CASDPGQGSYEQFF. Written as DNA, the CDR3 is TGTGCCAGTGACCCGGGACAGGGGTCCTATGAGCAGTTCTTC.

This clonotype appeared a few times. The rearrangement joins TRBV5-1 to TRBJ2-1; TRBD2 matches 8 bases. Looked up from germline, CDR1 is SGHRS and CDR2 is YFSETQ. This CDR3 is built from 13 residues. J lost 8 bases, V lost 6 bases, and 7 bases had no gene match. In DNA form, the CDR3 reads TGCGCCAGCAACGAGCGGGAGAAAGATGAGCAGTTCTTC. It is translated as CASNEREKDEQFF.

This clonotype has at least ten counts. This chain joins TRBV5-1 and TRBJ2-1, with unresolved D. Trimming left V 4 bases short and J 7 bases short, with 12 bases between. The CDR3 sequence is 13 residues long. The germline V gene encodes CDR1 SGHRS and CDR2 YFSETQ. The DNA for the CDR3 is TGCGCCAGCAGCCCACGAGTAAAAAATGAGCAGTTCTTC. Residues: CASSPRVKNEQFF.

This clonotype appeared a few times. The chain employs TRBV3-1 and TRBJ2-7; D call uncertain. V gave up 0 bases and J gave up 2 bases, with 5 bases separating them. Germline CDR1 reads LGHDT; CDR2 reads YNNKEL (reference sequence). The CDR3 is 13 amino acids. DNA for the CDR3: TGTGCCAGCAGCCAAGATAAGGCCTACGAGCAGTACTTC. Translation: CASSQDKAYEQYF.

This clonotype has just a few counts. The CDR3 region has the DNA TGTGCCAGCACCGGACAGGGAGGAGAAAAACTGTTTTTT. Translating gives CASTGQGGEKLFF. V is TRBV7-2 and J is TRBJ1-4; TRBD1 aligns across 8 bases. The junction had 6 bases not matched to a gene; V was cut back by 7 bases and J by 8 bases. CDR3 length equals 13 residues. CDR1 and CDR2 from the germline V gene are SGHTA and FQGNSA.

Remarks on this clonotype: At one end, the junction sequence differs from germline, possibly due to a read error. This sequence joins TRBV29-1 and TRBJ2-1; a weak D match, TRBD2 (5 bases). The CDR3 loop spans 13 amino acids. Germline V gene sequence: CDR1 SQVTM, CDR2 ANQGSEA. The CDR3 loop reads CSVSRLLESFPLF. The CDR3 region has the DNA TGCAGCGTTTCAAGATTACTAGAAAGTTTCCCCTTGTTC.

The genes are TRBV30 and TRBJ2-7, with 8 bases that match TRBD2. V shed 4 bases, J shed 2 bases, and the junction held 10 bases outside the gene matches. CDR1 and CDR2 (germline): GTSNPN, SVGIG (reference sequence). The CDR3 runs to 15 residues. The CDR3 DNA reads TGTGCCTGGATACGGGAGGGCCTAAACCCCTACGAGCAGTACTTC. Translated: CAWIREGLNPYEQYF.

The J gene is TRBJ2-1, the V gene TRBV4-3; D gene unclear. The CDR3 length is 14 residues. Trimming cost V 0 bases and J 6 bases, with 9 bases left between them. Germline V gene sequence: CDR1 LGHNA, CDR2 YSLEER. The CDR3 nucleotides read TGCGCCAGCAGCCAAGATAGCCTGACCAATGAGCAGTTCTTC. As protein: CASSQDSLTNEQFF.

This clonotype was detected only a few times. The gene calls are TRBV20-1 and TRBJ2-1; the D is unclear. V lost 6 bases to trimming and J lost 8 bases, with 11 bases between them. Germline loops: CDR1 DFQATT, CDR2 SNEGSKA (reference sequence). The CDR3 totals 11 residues. In DNA form, the CDR3 reads TGCAGTGCCCCCATTGTCGATGAGCAGTTCTTC. It codes for CSAPIVDEQFF.

The chain uses TRBV11-2 and TRBJ2-3, with D perhaps matching TRBD1 (5 bases). This CDR3 has 16 residues. V dropped 5 bases and J dropped 4 bases, with 19 bases sitting between them. The germline V gene encodes CDR1 SGHAT and CDR2 FQNNGV. The CDR3 region has the DNA TGTGCCAGCAGCCCCCCCGCAGGGATCAGGTCAGATACGCAGTATTTT. Encoded protein: CASSPPAGIRSDTQYF.

A few counts support this clonotype. The chain joins TRBV6-5 to TRBJ2-7; 11 bases are shared with TRBD2. Germline CDR1 reads MNHEY; CDR2 reads SVGAGI. The length of the CDR3 is 15 residues. V lost 7 bases, J lost 4 bases, and 9 bases stayed unmatched. The CDR3 nucleotides are TGTGCCAGCATTAACGTAGCGGGAGGGCCATACGAGCAGTACTTC. This translates into CASINVAGGPYEQYF.

In its sample, this clonotype was seen a few times. The chain uses TRBV30 and TRBJ1-1; D uncertain. CDR3 length: 12 amino acids. Germline assignment: CDR1 GTSNPN and CDR2 SVGIG (reference sequence). V shed 2 bases and J shed 5 bases, with 9 bases lying between them. The chain's CDR3 is CAWSYHRTEAFF. Here the CDR3 DNA reads TGTGCCTGGAGTTACCACCGTACTGAAGCTTTCTTT.

This chain uses TRBV9 with TRBJ1-3, with 7 bases aligning to TRBD1. V dropped 5 bases and J dropped 0; count of bases not matched to a gene: 5. Germline-derived CDR1 and CDR2 are SGDLS and YYNGEE. CDR3 size: 15 residues. This CDR3 reads CASRKTGSSGNTIYF. Here the CDR3 DNA reads TGTGCCAGCAGGAAGACAGGGTCCTCTGGAAACACCATATATTTT.

The chain uses TRBV7-9 and TRBJ2-5; 9 nucleotides match TRBD2. The CDR3 contains 13 residues. Germline CDR1 SEHNR, CDR2 FQNEAQ (reference sequence). J was trimmed by 5 bases and V by 10 bases; bases with no gene match: 8. CDR3 sequence (DNA): TGTGCCACCGGGGCGGGAGGGCCCGAGACCCAGTACTTC. Protein: CATGAGGPETQYF. The complete variable domain, with remaining parts taken from reference TRBV7-9 and TRBJ2-5, reads DTGVSQNPRHKITKRGQNVTFRCDPISEHNRLYWYRQTLGQGPEFLTYFQNEAQLEKSRLLSDRFSAERPKGSFSTLEIQRTEQGDSAMYLCATGAGGPETQYFGPGTRLLVL.

This clonotype was counted at least ten times. The chain is built from TRBV11-1 and TRBJ2-1, with D possibly TRBD2 on 5 matching bases. Germline V gives CDR1 SGHAT, CDR2 FQDESV (reference sequence). The CDR3 runs 17 residues. V was shortened by 4 bases and J by 0 bases, with 16 bases between the two germline ends. The CDR3 bases are TGTGCCAGCAGCTATGACTACGCCTGGAGCTCCTACAATGAGCAGTTCTTC. Translated: CASSYDYAWSSYNEQFF.

About this clonotype: Sequence at one end of the junction differs from germline and may be a read error. This chain connects TRBV6-1 to TRBJ2-7; D is unclear. From germline, CDR1 is MNHNS and CDR2 SASEGT. The CDR3 sequence is 12 residues long. The chain's CDR3 is CASTEVTYEQYF. Written as DNA, the CDR3 is TGTGCCAGCACTGAAGTCACCTACGAGCAGTACTTC.

This clonotype has only a few counts. This rearrangement joins TRBV7-9 to TRBJ2-2, with 7 bases identical to TRBD1. CDR3 length equals 14 residues. CDR1 is SEHNR, CDR2 FQNEAQ, per germline (reference sequence). The V gene end was trimmed by 8 bases and the J gene end by 2 bases; junction bases not matched to a gene: 5. Here the CDR3 reads CASPQGVNTGELFF. In nucleotides, the CDR3 is TGTGCCAGCCCTCAGGGGGTTAACACCGGGGAGCTGTTTTTT.

The genes are TRBV3-1 and TRBJ2-7; D is uncertain. Germline CDR1 LGHDT, CDR2 YNNKEL (reference sequence). CDR3 length equals 12 residues. Trimming took off 3 bases at V and 3 bases at J, with 6 bases between the two ends. CDR3 DNA sequence: TGTGCCAGCAGCCAGGCTTTCTACGAGCAGTACTTC. It codes for CASSQAFYEQYF.

This sequence joins TRBV28 and TRBJ2-7, with TRBD2 matching over 7 bases. Germline V gene lookup returns CDR1 MDHEN and CDR2 SYDVKM. The CDR3 length is 11 residues. The trim removed 6 bases at V and 13 bases at J, leaving 9 bases unmatched. The CDR3 coding sequence is TGTGCCAGCAGCCGGACTAGTGAGAAATACTTC. This sequence encodes CASSRTSEKYF.

This chain connects TRBV7-2 to TRBJ2-7; either TRBD1 or TRBD2 may supply D (6 bases each). Trimming removed 4 bases at V and 4 bases at J, with 17 bases between. Germline CDR1 is SGHTA and CDR2 is FQGNSA. The CDR3 is 15 amino acids. In DNA, the CDR3 is TGTGCCAGCAGCTATCACGGGACGGGGGCTTACGAGCAGTACTTC. This sequence encodes CASSYHGTGAYEQYF. Full variable domain (missing parts from reference TRBV7-2 and TRBJ2-7): GAGVSQSPSNKVTEKGKDVELRCDPISGHTALYWYRQSLGQGLEFLIYFQGNSAPDKSGLPSDRFSAERTGGSVSTLTIQRTQQEDSAVYLCASSYHGTGAYEQYFGPGTRLTVT.

The rearrangement joins TRBV5-4 to TRBJ2-1, with TRBD2 matching 14 bases. Trimming took 0 bases from V and 9 from J; bases not matched to a gene: 2. This CDR3 spans 15 amino acids. Germline CDR1 SGHNT, CDR2 YYREEE (reference sequence). CDR3 amino acids: CASSLGLAGGVEQFF. In DNA, the CDR3 is TGTGCCAGCAGCTTGGGACTAGCGGGAGGGGTTGAGCAGTTCTTC. Based on the CDR3 plus reference TRBV5-4 and TRBJ2-1, the full variable domain is ETGVTQSPTHLIKTRGQQVTLRCSSQSGHNTVSWYQQALGQGPQFIFQYYREEENGRGNFPPRFSGLQFPNYSSELNVNALELDDSALYLCASSLGLAGGVEQFFGPGTRLTVL.

The chain carries TRBV30 and TRBJ1-1, with unresolved D. This CDR3 has 12 amino acids. Deletions cut 1 base from V and 5 bases from J, with 8 bases between. Germline CDR1 reads GTSNPN; CDR2 reads SVGIG (reference sequence). The chain's CDR3 is CAWSDRRTEAFF. As DNA, the CDR3 is TGTGCCTGGAGTGACCGAAGGACTGAAGCTTTCTTT.

This clonotype occurred a few times. The junction departs from the called germline gene at one end, perhaps through a read error. This chain joins TRBV20-1 and TRBJ2-1, with 7 bases aligning to TRBD1. Germline V gene sequence: CDR1 DFQATT, CDR2 SNEGSKA (reference sequence). This CDR3 contains 15 residues. In DNA, the CDR3 is TGCAGTGTTAGAACTCCGGGACAGACTGGCAATGAGCAGTTCTTC. This encodes CSVRTPGQTGNEQFF.

The chain uses TRBV12-3 or TRBV12-4 and TRBJ2-7, with a weak D call TRBD1 (6 bases). The CDR3 runs 15 residues. The V end was cut by 6 bases, the J end by 6 bases, with 21 bases between. CDR3 nucleotide sequence: TGTGCCAGCAGACTCGGACAGAGTGCAACTGGCGAGCAGTACTTC. Translation gives CASRLGQSATGEQYF.

In this sample, this clonotype turned up a few times. The chain carries TRBV25-1 and TRBJ2-7; D perhaps matches TRBD1 (6 bases). CDR3 length: 13 amino acids. The V gene lost 7 bases and the J gene lost 3 bases, with 13 bases spanning the gap. Germline-derived CDR1 and CDR2 are MGHDK and SYGVNS. CDR3 region: CASTAGRGYEQYF. The CDR3 DNA reads as TGTGCCAGCACTGCGGGCAGGGGCTACGAGCAGTACTTC.

CDR3 in amino acids: CASSWGKEGLAGRKQFF. For the CDR3, the DNA is TGTGCCAGCAGTTGGGGGAAAGAAGGACTAGCGGGACGGAAGCAGTTCTTC. The J gene is TRBJ2-1, the V gene TRBV12-3 or TRBV12-4; TRBD2 matches 12 bases. CDR3 length: 17 residues. J was trimmed by 11 bases and V by 4 bases; bases with no gene match: 15.

This clonotype was recorded many times. This chain uses TRBV10-2 with TRBJ2-1; the D call may be TRBD1 or TRBD2 (5 bases each). CDR1 and CDR2 (germline): WSHSY, SAAADI. This CDR3 is 14 amino acids long. Deletions cut 6 bases from V and 5 bases from J, with 14 bases between. The DNA of the CDR3 is TGCGCCAGCAGAAGAGGGGCAGTTGACAATGAGCAGTTCTTC. As protein: CASRRGAVDNEQFF.